Listed below are T cell receptor beta chains from one sample, sequenced in a study of response to subunit inactivated influenza vaccine. TCRdb passed the RT-PCR reads through MiXCR, listing each CDR3 protein once. Among 500,000 to 600,000 distinct CDR3 sequences listed, approximately 12% were seen once. The sequenced sample was PBMCs from blood, obtained 40 to 50 days after vaccination. The receptors derive from a man between 50 and 59 years old who received an inactivated influenza vaccine. CDR3s include the opening cysteine and the closing phenylalanine or tryptophan.

CDR3 length,V gene,J gene,CDR3 protein
11,TRBV29-1,TRBJ1-2,CSGQGADGYTF
12,TRBV5-1,TRBJ2-7,CASSSGADEQYF
14,TRBV5-5,TRBJ2-5,CASSYGPVEETQYF
14,TRBV14,TRBJ1-2,CASSQDPANYGYTF
14,TRBV20-1,TRBJ1-5,CSARPGGGNQPQHF
17,TRBV4-3,TRBJ2-2,CASSQDAPGRYTGELFF
13,TRBV7-2,TRBJ2-5,CASSPGRQETQYF
19,TRBV7-2,TRBJ2-1,CASSLGHLRGAGVGNEQFF
15,TRBV20-1,TRBJ2-1,CSARVIGGALNEQFF
12,TRBV7-9,TRBJ2-3,CASSPRTYTQYF
15,TRBV9,TRBJ2-1,CASSSTGATYNEQFF
12,TRBV29-1,TRBJ2-1,CSVEVGRNEQFF
16,TRBV7-9,TRBJ2-6,CASSLLGPSGANVLTF
14,TRBV4-2,TRBJ2-4,CASSPDGAGSIQYF
14,TRBV20-1,TRBJ2-7,CSARVGSSSYEQYF
15,TRBV5-6,TRBJ1-5,CASSLGGSGNQPQHF
15,TRBV5-1,TRBJ2-3,CASSLADRDTDTQYF
16,TRBV6-5,TRBJ2-2,CASSFNTGRGTGELFF
14,TRBV6-5,TRBJ1-1,CASKKPGPVTEAFF
14,TRBV6-5,TRBJ2-2,CASSYSQGSGELFF
18,TRBV11-2,TRBJ2-3,CASRHPGLAGGPQGYQYF
13,TRBV12-3/TRBV12-4,TRBJ1-1,CASSTMGGAGAFF
15,TRBV7-2,TRBJ1-4,CASSRDRTTNEKLFF
13,TRBV29-1,TRBJ2-7,CSVASGRAYEQYF
15,TRBV11-2,TRBJ2-1,CASSLVYRTENEQFF
16,TRBV19,TRBJ2-1,CASSSEGQTVYNEQFF
14,TRBV10-3,TRBJ2-7,CAISDPGLGYEQYF
15,TRBV6-1,TRBJ2-2,CASSDTGGYTGELFF
17,TRBV9,TRBJ1-4,CASSPLLTDATNEKLFF
15,TRBV12-3/TRBV12-4,TRBJ2-1,CASSQTSGRSNEQFF
15,TRBV6-2/TRBV6-3,TRBJ2-1,CASSSVSGANNEQFF
13,TRBV14,TRBJ2-7,CASSQSHINEQYF
16,TRBV2,TRBJ2-6,CASSAPSVGWANVLTF
15,TRBV20-1,TRBJ1-5,CSARITGLTNQPQHF
16,TRBV24-1,TRBJ2-3,CATSEGAEALTDTQYF
16,TRBV24-1,TRBJ2-3,CATSDGTYLRTDTQYF
16,TRBV6-1,TRBJ2-2,CASSVSGHFNTGELFF
13,TRBV5-4,TRBJ2-5,CASSLDPQETQYF
18,TRBV6-5,TRBJ1-6,CASSYGTTTTGPFAPLHF
15,TRBV19,TRBJ1-6,CASSGQGTYNSPLHF
15,TRBV12-3/TRBV12-4,TRBJ2-7,CASSFGEGATYEQYF
12,TRBV12-3/TRBV12-4,TRBJ1-3,CASSLRGNTIYF
15,TRBV20-1,TRBJ2-7,CSARDRGRGPHEQYF
15,TRBV9,TRBJ1-1,CASNQARGGDTEAFF
15,TRBV7-9,TRBJ2-7,CASSTLTSGGYEQYF
14,TRBV5-1,TRBJ1-4,CASSSGQQGEKLFF
16,TRBV2,TRBJ2-7,CASRGLAGVVSYEQYF
14,TRBV9,TRBJ2-1,CASSVRDFLDEQFF
14,TRBV20-1,TRBJ2-7,CSAPGTQSSYEQYF
15,TRBV5-1,TRBJ1-3,CASSPEQGKGGTIYF
14,TRBV7-8,TRBJ2-1,CASTRLGGYNEQFF